This TCR beta chain was captured in a study of beta chain features in type 1 diabetes. Across the study: Examined across all samples were around 110 million sorted cells. General study results and limits: VDJ junctions from patients with type 1 diabetes contained fewer insertions and more deletions. cDNA-based reads could over-represent cells with high TCR expression. All four CD4+ subsets of Type 1 diabetes patients contained TCRB CDR3s that were moderately but significantly shorter.

A word on this clone: Its target is not known.

This CDR3 has 13 amino acids. The authors reverse transcribed all of the isolated RNA, so sequencing captured expressed TCRB transcripts. Assay used: immunoSEQ multiplex PCR; TCRdb lists only in-frame clones, some missing. Seen here are over 200,000 clones, about 11% observed once, and the top ten hold approximately 0.015%. Researchers reported sorting CD4+ naive, central memory, regulatory and stem cell-like memory cells via CD45RO/CCR7/CD25/CD127/CD95/CD27. This clonotype was sampled from a man aged 25-40 years with type 1 diabetes. The sample taken for sequencing was naive CD4+ T cells from blood. The chain recombines TRBV12-2 with TRBJ1-2. TRBV12-2 is deemed a pseudogene. The CDR3 coding sequence is TGTGCAAGTCGCTCACACGGGGACTATGGCTACACCTTC. Translated: CASRSHGDYGYTF.